This is a list of T cell receptor beta chains from one sample in a study of patients and donors after allogeneic stem cell transplantation. Via MiXCR, TCRdb re-called the RT-PCR reads, giving one row per CDR3 protein. The sample lists over 400,000 distinct CDR3 sequences; roughly 17% were seen once. The source material was blood, either unsorted or a sorted T cell fraction (not recorded which). These receptors originate from a human donor who was either an allogeneic HSCT recipient or a stem cell or donor lymphocyte infusion donor (not recorded which). It is not recorded whose cells these are; they may come from a transplant donor. Each CDR3 is given with its conserved first and last residue. Each record gives: J gene, clone size, V gene, D gene, CDR3 DNA, CDR3 protein. D genes are given only for firm matches. Part of the rows lack a size; the others show once, few, many or a class for expanded clones.

>TRBJ2-7|few|TRBV20-1|TRBD1
TGCAGTGCTGACAGGGGGCGCCTCGCCTACGAGCAGTACTTC
CSADRGRLAYEQYF
>TRBJ2-4|many|TRBV4-3|NA
TGCGCCAGCAGCCAAGATCCGCTTGGCATTCAGTACTTC
CASSQDPLGIQYF
>TRBJ2-1|NA|TRBV19|TRBD1
TGTGCCAGTAACAGGGGTGTGGATGAGCAGTTCTTC
CASNRGVDEQFF
>TRBJ1-2|NA|TRBV5-4|NA
TGTGCCAGCAGCCTAGGACAGCTTAACTATGGCTACACCTTC
CASSLGQLNYGYTF
>TRBJ2-7|once|TRBV11-1|NA
TGTGCCAGCAGCTTAGCGATAAGGACGGTGGGGAGGTTGAATAGCTCCTACGAGCAGTACTTC
CASSLAIRTVGRLNSSYEQYF
>TRBJ2-2|many|TRBV25-1|NA
TGTGCCAGCAGTGTTTCGGACAGTTACGGCGGGGAGCTGTTTTTT
CASSVSDSYGGELFF
>TRBJ2-5|NA|TRBV5-5|TRBD2
TGTGCCAGCAGCAAACTAGCGGGGCCCCAAGAGACCCAGTACTTC
CASSKLAGPQETQYF
>TRBJ2-2|few|TRBV11-2|NA
TGTGCCAGCAGGGTGCTGTCGGGCCGGAACACCGGGGAGCTGTTTTTT
CASRVLSGRNTGELFF
>TRBJ2-7|few|TRBV10-2|TRBD2
TGCGCCAGCAGAGGGACTAGCGGATTCTCCTACGAGCAGTACTTC
CASRGTSGFSYEQYF
>TRBJ2-7|few|TRBV7-9|NA
TGTGCCAGCAGCTTAGAGCACGAGCAGTACTTC
CASSLEHEQYF
>TRBJ1-2|few|TRBV18|NA
TGTGCCAGCTCACCCCGGAGCAGGGGCGGCGATGGCTACACCTTC
CASSPRSRGGDGYTF
>TRBJ2-1|NA|TRBV5-1|NA
TGCGTCAGCAGCTTGGGGCAGAACCGGGGCCCAAGCAATGAGCAGTTCTTC
CVSSLGQNRGPSNEQFF
>TRBJ1-3|NA|TRBV20-1|NA
TGCAGTGCCCAGGGACTCCCCTCTGGAAACACCATATATTTT
CSAQGLPSGNTIYF
>TRBJ1-4|NA|TRBV29-1|TRBD1
TGCAGCGCCGGCCCGGGACAGGGATATGAAAAACTGTTTTTT
CSAGPGQGYEKLFF
>TRBJ1-5|NA|TRBV30|NA
TGTGCCTGGAGTAAAGAGGTCGGCCAGCCCCAGCATTTT
CAWSKEVGQPQHF
>TRBJ1-5|few|TRBV12-3/TRBV12-4|TRBD1
TGTGCCAGCAGCCATCAGCTACAGGGGATCGGTGGCAATCAGCCCCAGCATTTT
CASSHQLQGIGGNQPQHF
>TRBJ1-2|few|TRBV29-1|TRBD1
TGCAGCGTGGAAAGGACAGGTCACCAAATCAATGGCTACACCTTC
CSVERTGHQINGYTF
>TRBJ2-1|few|TRBV10-3|TRBD2
TGTGCCATCAGTCAACTCCCTAGCGGGAGGGGCGATGAGCAGTTCTTC
CAISQLPSGRGDEQFF
>TRBJ2-1|few|TRBV4-1|NA
TGCGCCAGCAGCCAGGTGGGGGGCTTTTTCAATGAGCAGTTCTTC
CASSQVGGFFNEQFF
>TRBJ2-7|many|TRBV11-2|TRBD1
TGTGCCAGCAGCTGGGACAGCTCCTACGAGCAGTACTTC
CASSWDSSYEQYF
>TRBJ2-5|few|TRBV28|TRBD2
TGTGCCAGCAGTCTCCTCTGGCGGGGGGGCCCGGAGACCCAGTACTTC
CASSLLWRGGPETQYF
>TRBJ1-5|NA|TRBV12-3/TRBV12-4|TRBD1
TGTGCCAGCAGTTGGGACAGGCCGGGAGGCAATCAGCCCCAGCATTTT
CASSWDRPGGNQPQHF
>TRBJ2-2|NA|TRBV11-3|NA
TGTGCCAGCAGCCTACAAAGGCTGGCCGGGGAGCTGTTTTTT
CASSLQRLAGELFF
>TRBJ2-3|NA|TRBV30|NA
TGTGCCTGGAGCCCAAGACAGGTGACAGATACGCAGTATTTT
CAWSPRQVTDTQYF
>TRBJ2-1|NA|TRBV18|NA
TGTGCCAGCTCACCGGGGGGCCATGAGCAGTTCTTC
CASSPGGHEQFF
>TRBJ1-2|NA|TRBV30|NA
TGTGCCTGTGGGGTTTACTATGGCTACACCTTC
CACGVYYGYTF
>TRBJ2-7|few|TRBV6-5|NA
TGTGCCAGCAGTTATCATCTGGGGGGACGCCCCTACGAGCAGTACTTC
CASSYHLGGRPYEQYF
>TRBJ2-3|NA|TRBV20-1|NA
TGCAGTGCTAGCAGGGGCGAAGCGTTCACAGATACGCAGTATTTT
CSASRGEAFTDTQYF
>TRBJ2-7|few|TRBV7-6|TRBD2
TGTGCCAGCAGCTTACAAGGGACTAGCGGGGTTAGCTCCTACGAGCAGTACTTC
CASSLQGTSGVSSYEQYF
>TRBJ2-5|once|TRBV27|TRBD1
TGTGCCAGCAGTCCGCCGGGACAGACTTTGGTTGAGACCCAGTACTTC
CASSPPGQTLVETQYF
>TRBJ1-2|NA|TRBV18|NA
TGTGCCAGCTCACCACCCGCGAGAGGCTACACCTTC
CASSPPARGYTF
>TRBJ1-3|once|TRBV6-1|TRBD1
TGTGCCAGCAGCCGGGACAGGAAGGGAAACACCATATATTTT
CASSRDRKGNTIYF